This entry describes one TCR beta chain. Assay used: immunoSEQ multiplex PCR; TCRdb lists only in-frame clones, some missing. Among 950,000 to 1,100,000 clones, more than 65% were seen once, and the ten largest hold approximately 1.5%. This sample was included in a study of shared clonotypes between healthy human individuals. Germline CDR1 LGHNA, CDR2 YNFKEQ. The CDR3 extends over 15 amino acids. The V gene lost 0 bases and the J gene lost 6 bases, with 13 bases spanning the gap. The gene calls are TRBV4-2 and TRBJ2-3, with D perhaps matching TRBD2 (6 bases). The TCR comes from a man aged 18 to 35 in good health. Sequenced sample: memory CD4+ T cells sorted from blood. The subset: CD45RA-negative fraction. CDR3 coding DNA: TGTGCCAGCAGCCAAGAGGAGGGAGCGCCTGATACGCAGTATTTT. This codes for CASSQEEGAPDTQYF.